These 24 T cell receptor beta chains share one sample of origin, sequenced in a study of cytomegalovirus exposure and HLA in healthy donors. Primers for the PCR totalled 60 Vbeta and 13 Jbeta. Repertoires were generated with immunoSEQ multiplex PCR, while TCRdb's copy carries only in-frame clones and drops some. The sample holds about 110,000 clones, roughly 80% seen once. Sequenced: PBMCs. These receptors were taken from a man under 40 in good health and CMV-seronegative.

The chain joins TRBV6-5 to TRBJ2-1; D ambiguous. In germline, CDR1 is MNHEY, CDR2 SVGAGI. This CDR3 spans 15 amino acids. The V gene lost 7 bases and the J gene lost 0 bases, with 13 bases spanning the gap. CDR3 residues: CASTNSLSSYNEQFF. CDR3 nucleotides: TGTGCCAGCACCAACAGTTTGAGCTCCTACAATGAGCAGTTCTTC.

As for this clone: The conserved phenylalanine or tryptophan normally closing the CDR3 is absent here, so this likely arose from a read error. V gene TRBV5-4 combines with J gene TRBJ1-2; 9 bases are shared with TRBD1. Germline lookup yields CDR1 SGHNT and CDR2 YYREEE (reference sequence). Trimming removed 2 bases from V and 5 bases from J; junction bases left unmatched: 7. The CDR3 has 15 amino acids. CDR3 coding DNA: TGTGCCAGCAGCTTACCGGGACAGGGAACATATGGCTACACCGTC. Its protein product is CASSLPGQGTYGYTV.

The gene calls are TRBV30 and TRBJ1-1; D gene ambiguous. Trimming removed 0 bases at V and 3 bases at J, with 8 bases between. The germline CDR1 and CDR2 sequences are GTSNPN and SVGIG (reference sequence). This CDR3 has 13 amino acids. CDR3 protein: CAWSVWAYTEAFF. The DNA of the CDR3 is TGTGCCTGGAGTGTATGGGCCTACACTGAAGCTTTCTTT.

The V gene is TRBV7-2, the J gene TRBJ2-5, with unresolved D. The germline gives CDR1 SGHTA, CDR2 FQGNSA. This CDR3 spans 14 amino acids. The V gene lost 5 bases and the J gene lost 1 base, with 11 bases spanning the gap. The CDR3 spells CASSPTILQETQYF. The CDR3 DNA sequence: TGTGCCAGCAGCCCAACAATCCTCCAAGAGACCCAGTACTTC.

The J gene is TRBJ1-1, the V gene TRBV4-1; perhaps TRBD1 as D (5 bases). Trimming took 4 bases from V and 1 from J, leaving 13 bases between them. CDR1 is MGHRA, CDR2 YSYEKL, per germline. The CDR3 runs 15 residues. The CDR3 DNA reads as TGCGCCAGCAGCCGCGTCGGGGGTAAGAACACTGAAGCTTTCTTT. Protein product: CASSRVGGKNTEAFF.

The V call is TRBV10-2, the J call TRBJ1-5; 8 nucleotides match TRBD1. Germline V CDR1 and CDR2: WSHSY, SAAADI. CDR3 size: 14 residues. V was clipped by 6 bases and J by 4 bases; unmatched bases: 5. CDR3 DNA sequence: TGCGCCAGCAGGGGTACAGGGGGGAATCAGCCCCAGCATTTT. This encodes CASRGTGGNQPQHF.

The V and J genes are TRBV5-6 and TRBJ2-1; maybe TRBD2 (6 bases). V gave up 0 bases and J gave up 10 bases, with 8 bases separating them. CDR1 and CDR2 from the germline V gene are SGHDT and YYEEEE. The CDR3 loop spans 12 amino acids. The CDR3 nucleotides read TGTGCCAGCAGCTTGGGGGGGGAGGAGCAGTTCTTC. It specifies CASSLGGEEQFF. The entire variable domain, with the rest obtained from reference TRBV5-6 and TRBJ2-1, is as follows: DAGVTQSPTHLIKTRGQQVTLRCSPKSGHDTVSWYQQALGQGPQFIFQYYEEEERQRGNFPDRFSGHQFPNYSSELNVNALLLGDSALYLCASSLGGEEQFFGPGTRLTVL.

The chain couples TRBV18 to TRBJ1-2; 10 bases map to TRBD1. The CDR3 length is 14 residues. The ends lost 3 bases at V and 4 bases at J; junction bases unmatched: 2. Per germline, CDR1 KGHSH and CDR2 LQKENI. CDR3 amino acids: CASSPGQGSYGYTF. DNA for the CDR3: TGTGCCAGCTCACCGGGACAGGGGAGCTATGGCTACACCTTC.

V is TRBV6-1 and J is TRBJ2-3; weak D call: TRBD1 (6 bases). The CDR3 extends over 15 amino acids. From germline, CDR1 is MNHNS and CDR2 SASEGT. Trimming left V 0 bases short and J 2 bases short, with 9 bases between. DNA for the CDR3: TGTGCCAGCAGTGAAGCGGGACACCTCACAGATACGCAGTATTTT. Translated: CASSEAGHLTDTQYF.

V and J are TRBV6-5 and TRBJ1-4, with D uncertain. There are 15 residues in the CDR3. Per germline, CDR1 MNHEY and CDR2 SVGAGI. Trimming stripped 0 bases from V and 0 bases from J, with 5 bases between. This chain's CDR3 is CASSYSAATNEKLFF. The CDR3 region has the DNA TGTGCCAGCAGTTACTCCGCGGCAACTAATGAAAAACTGTTTTTT.

V and J are TRBV27 and TRBJ2-3; 8 bases map to TRBD1. The germline V gene has CDR1 MNHEY and CDR2 SMNVEV (reference sequence). Unmatched junction bases numbered 10, after V lost 8 bases and J lost 6 bases. This CDR3 region has 14 residues. The CDR3 here is CASLPQGAGDTQYF. As DNA, the CDR3 is TGTGCCAGCCTGCCCCAGGGGGCAGGGGATACGCAGTATTTT.

This clone has just one count. This chain connects TRBV2 to TRBJ1-1; D unclear. Germline assignment: CDR1 SNHLY and CDR2 FYNNEI. The CDR3 has 14 amino acids. Trimming stripped 7 bases from V and 1 base from J, with 13 bases between. The CDR3 nucleotides are TGTGCCAGCACTTACATTACAGAGAACACTGAAGCTTTCTTT. Its protein is CASTYITENTEAFF.

J is TRBJ2-7 and V is TRBV7-6, with D perhaps TRBD2 (6 bases). The CDR3 covers 13 residues. Germline V gene data show CDR1 as SGHVS and CDR2 as FNYEAQ. V was trimmed by 4 bases and J by 2 bases, leaving 9 bases between them. The CDR3 region has the DNA TGTGCCAGCAGCTCCAGGGAGGCCTACGAGCAGTACTTC. This sequence encodes CASSSREAYEQYF.

Here the CDR3 DNA reads TGTGCCACCCGGGACAGGAACACCGGGGAGCTGTTTTTT. As protein: CATRDRNTGELFF. The rearrangement links TRBV7-3 to TRBJ2-2; 7 positions agree with TRBD1. CDR3 length: 13 amino acids. Losses at the gene ends were 10 bases for V and 1 base for J; bases not matched to a gene: 3. The germline V gene has CDR1 SGHTA and CDR2 FQGTGA. Full variable domain (missing parts from reference TRBV7-3 and TRBJ2-2): GAGVSQTPSNKVTEKGKYVELRCDPISGHTALYWYRQSLGQGPEFLIYFQGTGAADDSGLPNDRFFAVRPEGSVSTLKIQRTERGDSAVYLCATRDRNTGELFFGEGSRLTVL.

The chain couples TRBV28 to TRBJ2-1, with a possible D match to TRBD2 (5 bases). In germline, CDR1 is MDHEN, CDR2 SYDVKM. V gave up 8 bases and J gave up 0 bases, with 11 bases separating them. CDR3 length: 14 residues. The chain's CDR3 is CASRGRSSYNEQFF. CDR3 DNA: TGTGCCAGCCGCGGGCGTAGCTCCTACAATGAGCAGTTCTTC.

The chain links TRBV27 to TRBJ2-1, with unresolved D. Germline V lookup: CDR1 MNHEY, CDR2 SMNVEV (reference sequence). The ends were cut back, 3 bases at V and 8 bases at J, with 11 bases in the middle. There are 13 residues in the CDR3. As DNA, the CDR3 is TGTGCCAGCAGTTTCCAACCTGCGGATGAGCAGTTCTTC. It yields the protein CASSFQPADEQFF.

The chain uses TRBV4-1 and TRBJ2-1; 8 nucleotides agree with TRBD2. The CDR3 totals 16 residues. Germline CDR1 is MGHRA and CDR2 is YSYEKL. Trimming cost V 7 bases and J 10 bases; bases outside gene matches: 18. CDR3 loop: CASTPRGDSGAGEQFF. The CDR3 nucleotides read TGCGCCAGCACCCCAAGGGGGGATAGCGGGGCGGGGGAGCAGTTCTTC.

The chain combines TRBV25-1 with TRBJ1-5; 8 bases are shared with TRBD1. Germline lookup yields CDR1 MGHDK and CDR2 SYGVNS. Trimming took 6 bases from V and 2 from J; bases not matched to a gene: 6. CDR3 size: 15 residues. The CDR3 here is CASSGGTGRNQPQHF. The CDR3 nucleotides are TGTGCCAGCAGCGGAGGGACAGGACGCAATCAGCCCCAGCATTTT.

The V call is TRBV4-1, the J call TRBJ2-7, with 9 positions matching TRBD1. CDR1 and CDR2 (germline): MGHRA, YSYEKL. V was clipped by 5 bases and J by 4 bases; unmatched bases: 9. The CDR3 runs to 15 residues. The CDR3 sequence is CASSTAGTGSYEQYF. CDR3 coding DNA: TGCGCCAGCAGCACCGCCGGGACAGGGAGTTACGAGCAGTACTTC.

This chain connects TRBV4-1 to TRBJ1-1, with D possibly being TRBD1 (5 bases). The germline V gene encodes CDR1 MGHRA and CDR2 YSYEKL. V was pared by 4 bases and J by 6 bases, with 18 bases between. This CDR3 contains 15 residues. In DNA form, the CDR3 reads TGCGCCAGCAGCCCAGCAGCACCAAGGGGCTCTGAAGCTTTCTTT. Translating gives CASSPAAPRGSEAFF.

The rearrangement joins TRBV7-2 to TRBJ2-7; no firm D call. V was shortened by 1 base and J by 2 bases, with 15 bases between the two germline ends. CDR1 is SGHTA, CDR2 FQGNSA, per germline. The CDR3 totals 16 residues. The CDR3 DNA is TGTGCCAGCAGCTTAGTTTGGGCCAACCCAACCTACGAGCAGTACTTC. Amino acids: CASSLVWANPTYEQYF.

This clone was detected a few times. The chain combines TRBV6-1 with TRBJ1-5; D perhaps matches TRBD1 (5 bases). The germline V gene encodes CDR1 MNHNS and CDR2 SASEGT. Trimming cost V 2 bases and J 6 bases, with 8 bases left between them. The CDR3 has 13 amino acids. CDR3 nucleotides: TGTGCCAGCAGTGAACAGGGTGTTCAGCCCCAGCATTTT. It is translated as CASSEQGVQPQHF.

The rearrangement uses TRBV6-5 and TRBJ1-2, with D maybe TRBD1 (6 bases). Germline V lookup: CDR1 MNHEY, CDR2 SVGAGI. V lost 7 bases, J lost 2 bases, and 17 bases lay in between. The length of the CDR3 is 15 residues. DNA of the CDR3: TGTGCCAGCACCGAGTCGGGGGGGGCGAACTATGGCTACACCTTC. It yields the protein CASTESGGANYGYTF.

Written as DNA, the CDR3 is TGTGCCAGCAGCCCCGTTCCCTTAGCGGGAGGTATGAATGAGCAGTTCTTC. Translated: CASSPVPLAGGMNEQFF. The rearrangement links TRBV5-8 to TRBJ2-1; 10 bases map to TRBD2. This CDR3 has 17 amino acids. Germline V gene lookup returns CDR1 SGHTS and CDR2 YDEGEE. Trimming removed 4 bases from V and 7 bases from J; junction bases left unmatched: 14.